This TCR beta chain was identified in a study of OX40 agonist ivuxolimab in advanced cancers. Study overall: At about 82% male, the cohort had a mean age of 60 years, ranging from about 23 to 79. One hepatocellular carcinoma and a couple of cutaneous melanoma patients partially responded. Study observations and caveats: Those patients achieving a partial response at 0.1-3.0 mg/kg showed among the lowest clonal expansion.

This clone was detected once. Its antigen is unidentified. CDR3 length equals 14 residues. Germline-derived CDR1 and CDR2 are MDHEN and SYDVKM. Some clones are missing from TCRdb's copy, which holds only in-frame ones; the method was immunoSEQ multiplex PCR. Seen here are more than 80,000 clones, more than 75% observed once, and the top ten hold about 1.6%. The receptor's source is an adult with an advanced solid tumor such as melanoma, head and neck, liver or kidney cancer. The chain combines TRBV28 with TRBJ2-5, with TRBD2 as a possible D gene (6 bases). The closer fit of TRBJ2-7 to the DNA end suggests the J call may be wrong. The material sequenced was CD4+ or CD8+ T cells sorted from blood, taken in a trial of the OX40 agonist ivuxolimab. As DNA, the CDR3 is TGTGCCAGCAGTACCCCCCTAGCGTTCTACGAGCAGTACTTC. Translated: CASSTPLAFYEQYF.